A selection of T cell receptor beta chains follows, all from one sample in a study of T cells in Graves' hyperthyroidism and ophthalmopathy. TCRdb processed the multiplex PCR reads anew with MiXCR; each CDR3 protein has one entry. The sample includes 450,000 to 650,000 distinct CDR3 sequences, 14% of them seen just once. Sample: blood. These receptor sequences come from a young woman with Graves' ophthalmopathy. Each CDR3 is given with its conserved first and last residue. Fields, in order: J gene, V gene, clone size, CDR3 protein. The size entry is marked missing in some rows and otherwise reads once, few, many or a size class.

j_gene: TRBJ2-7
v_gene: TRBV2
abundance: NA
CDR3aa: CASMRGRDLEQYF

j_gene: TRBJ2-4
v_gene: TRBV14
abundance: NA
CDR3aa: CASSQSRGAKNIQYF

j_gene: TRBJ1-2
v_gene: TRBV5-1
abundance: few
CDR3aa: CASSLAGGANYGYTF

j_gene: TRBJ2-1
v_gene: TRBV28
abundance: many
CDR3aa: CASTPGGRKNEQFF

j_gene: TRBJ1-1
v_gene: TRBV3-1
abundance: many
CDR3aa: CASSQDPTGPAEAFF

j_gene: TRBJ2-7
v_gene: TRBV20-1
abundance: many
CDR3aa: CSAPTPQGVGEQYF

j_gene: TRBJ1-4
v_gene: TRBV9
abundance: many
CDR3aa: CASSPRTGSATNEKLFF

j_gene: TRBJ2-2
v_gene: TRBV11-1
abundance: few
CDR3aa: CASSYSRTGDTGELFF

j_gene: TRBJ2-1
v_gene: TRBV13
abundance: many
CDR3aa: CASSHGGNEQFF

j_gene: TRBJ2-7
v_gene: TRBV28
abundance: few
CDR3aa: CASAILAGLREQYF

j_gene: TRBJ1-1
v_gene: TRBV9
abundance: few
CDR3aa: CASSPRQTALNTEAFF

j_gene: TRBJ1-2
v_gene: TRBV29-1
abundance: few
CDR3aa: CSVASRGFYGYTF

j_gene: TRBJ2-1
v_gene: TRBV7-3
abundance: many
CDR3aa: CASSRTSGYNEQFF

j_gene: TRBJ2-2
v_gene: TRBV4-3
abundance: NA
CDR3aa: CASSQDRTGIDGELFF

j_gene: TRBJ2-2
v_gene: TRBV11-3
abundance: NA
CDR3aa: CASSYSGSTTGELFF

j_gene: TRBJ1-2
v_gene: TRBV19
abundance: NA
CDR3aa: CASSINLAPVAGYTF

j_gene: TRBJ2-7
v_gene: TRBV28
abundance: many
CDR3aa: CASSLKLLLSYEQYF

j_gene: TRBJ2-1
v_gene: TRBV19
abundance: many
CDR3aa: CASTGNEQFF

j_gene: TRBJ2-3
v_gene: TRBV12-3/TRBV12-4
abundance: many
CDR3aa: CASTPRVNTDTQYF

j_gene: TRBJ2-5
v_gene: TRBV6-5
abundance: many
CDR3aa: CASSYSGLAGELQETQYF

j_gene: TRBJ2-3
v_gene: TRBV2
abundance: many
CDR3aa: CASIAGVPTDTQYF

j_gene: TRBJ2-3
v_gene: TRBV3-1
abundance: many
CDR3aa: CASSQDAENTDTQYF

j_gene: TRBJ2-2
v_gene: TRBV19
abundance: many
CDR3aa: CASSGTGGTGELFF

j_gene: TRBJ2-2
v_gene: TRBV2
abundance: few
CDR3aa: CASNWDRANTGELFF

j_gene: TRBJ2-1
v_gene: TRBV5-1
abundance: many
CDR3aa: CASSLASGNYNEQFF

j_gene: TRBJ2-5
v_gene: TRBV7-8
abundance: NA
CDR3aa: CASSLEPGLAGVWETQYF

j_gene: TRBJ2-3
v_gene: TRBV6-5
abundance: many
CDR3aa: CASSYSRGTDTQYF

j_gene: TRBJ2-1
v_gene: TRBV11-2
abundance: NA
CDR3aa: CASSLNYGSGAYNEQFF

j_gene: TRBJ1-2
v_gene: TRBV28
abundance: NA
CDR3aa: CASRSATGGSNYGYTF

j_gene: TRBJ1-2
v_gene: TRBV28
abundance: many
CDR3aa: CASSWNDGYTF

j_gene: TRBJ2-7
v_gene: TRBV28
abundance: many
CDR3aa: CASTLPGGSYSYEQYF

j_gene: TRBJ1-5
v_gene: TRBV19
abundance: many
CDR3aa: CASSLRVSRVGNQPQHF

j_gene: TRBJ2-2
v_gene: TRBV7-8
abundance: many
CDR3aa: CASSSGLAGGHTGELFF

j_gene: TRBJ2-1
v_gene: TRBV12-3/TRBV12-4
abundance: many
CDR3aa: CASSIDSYNEQFF

j_gene: TRBJ1-4
v_gene: TRBV5-6
abundance: NA
CDR3aa: CASSLVRRGVNEKLFF

j_gene: TRBJ2-5
v_gene: TRBV5-5
abundance: NA
CDR3aa: CASGRAPPETQYF

j_gene: TRBJ2-1
v_gene: TRBV7-9
abundance: few
CDR3aa: CASRRDAGYNEQFF

j_gene: TRBJ1-3
v_gene: TRBV6-4
abundance: NA
CDR3aa: CASSPSPTDTIIYF

j_gene: TRBJ2-1
v_gene: TRBV20-1
abundance: many
CDR3aa: CSAREFALPYNEQFF

j_gene: TRBJ1-4
v_gene: TRBV20-1
abundance: many
CDR3aa: CSAREPPTNEKLFF

j_gene: TRBJ2-5
v_gene: TRBV30
abundance: many
CDR3aa: CAWRPVGGETQYF

j_gene: TRBJ2-7
v_gene: TRBV30
abundance: few
CDR3aa: CAWSVWGLDEQYF

j_gene: TRBJ1-1
v_gene: TRBV7-3
abundance: NA
CDR3aa: CASSPRVTGVYTGAFF